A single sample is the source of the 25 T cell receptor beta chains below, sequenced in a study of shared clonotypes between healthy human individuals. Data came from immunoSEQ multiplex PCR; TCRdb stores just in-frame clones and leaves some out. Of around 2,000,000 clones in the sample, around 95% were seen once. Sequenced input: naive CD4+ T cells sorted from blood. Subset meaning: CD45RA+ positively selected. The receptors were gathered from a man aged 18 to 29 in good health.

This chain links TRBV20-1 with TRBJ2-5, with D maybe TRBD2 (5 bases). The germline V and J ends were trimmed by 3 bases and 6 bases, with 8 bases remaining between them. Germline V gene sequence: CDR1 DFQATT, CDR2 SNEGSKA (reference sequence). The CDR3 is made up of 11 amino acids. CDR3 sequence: CSASDGKTQYF. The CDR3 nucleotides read TGCAGTGCTAGCGACGGGAAGACCCAGTACTTC.

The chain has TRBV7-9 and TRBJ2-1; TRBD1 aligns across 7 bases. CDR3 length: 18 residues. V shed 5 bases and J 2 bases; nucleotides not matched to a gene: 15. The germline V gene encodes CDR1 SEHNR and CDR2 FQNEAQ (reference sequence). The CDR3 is CASSASPLRQGAYNEQFF. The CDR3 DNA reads TGTGCCAGCAGCGCTAGCCCCCTTCGGCAGGGGGCCTACAATGAGCAGTTCTTC.

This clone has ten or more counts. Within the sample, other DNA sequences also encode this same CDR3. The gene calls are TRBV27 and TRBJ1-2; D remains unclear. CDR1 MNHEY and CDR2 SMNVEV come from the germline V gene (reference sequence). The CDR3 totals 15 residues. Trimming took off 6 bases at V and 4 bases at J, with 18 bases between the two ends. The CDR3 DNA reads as TGTGCCAGCAGCCCATTCGAGAGGGCCCTCTATGGCTACACCTTC. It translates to CASSPFERALYGYTF.

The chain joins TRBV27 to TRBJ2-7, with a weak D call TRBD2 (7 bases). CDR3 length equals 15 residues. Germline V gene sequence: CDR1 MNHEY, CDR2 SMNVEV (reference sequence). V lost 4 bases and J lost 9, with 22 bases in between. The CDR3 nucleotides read TGTGCCAGCAGTTCGGAGGGGGGACTATCCATCGGGCAGTACTTC. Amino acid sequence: CASSSEGGLSIGQYF.

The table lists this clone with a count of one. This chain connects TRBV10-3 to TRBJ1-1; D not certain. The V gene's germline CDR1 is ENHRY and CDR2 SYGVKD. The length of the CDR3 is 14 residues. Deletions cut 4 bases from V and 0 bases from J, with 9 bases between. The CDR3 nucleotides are TGTGCCATCAGTGGTGGCAGACTGAACACTGAAGCTTTCTTT. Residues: CAISGGRLNTEAFF.

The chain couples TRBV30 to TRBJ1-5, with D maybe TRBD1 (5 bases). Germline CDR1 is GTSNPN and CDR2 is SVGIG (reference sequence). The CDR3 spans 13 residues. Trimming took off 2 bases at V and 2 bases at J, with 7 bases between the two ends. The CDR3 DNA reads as TGTGCCTGGAGTCAGGGAGGCAATCAGCCCCAGCATTTT. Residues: CAWSQGGNQPQHF.

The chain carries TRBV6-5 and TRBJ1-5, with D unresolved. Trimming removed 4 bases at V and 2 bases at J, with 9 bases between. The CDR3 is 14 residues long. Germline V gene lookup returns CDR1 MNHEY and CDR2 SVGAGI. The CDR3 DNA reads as TGTGCCAGCAGTTTCTTACCAGGCAATCAGCCCCAGCATTTT. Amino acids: CASSFLPGNQPQHF.

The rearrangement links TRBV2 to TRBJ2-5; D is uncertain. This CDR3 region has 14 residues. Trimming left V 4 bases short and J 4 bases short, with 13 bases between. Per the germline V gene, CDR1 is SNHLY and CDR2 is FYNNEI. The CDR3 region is CASSATQLGETQYF. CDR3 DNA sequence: TGTGCCAGCAGTGCCACTCAACTTGGAGAGACCCAGTACTTC.

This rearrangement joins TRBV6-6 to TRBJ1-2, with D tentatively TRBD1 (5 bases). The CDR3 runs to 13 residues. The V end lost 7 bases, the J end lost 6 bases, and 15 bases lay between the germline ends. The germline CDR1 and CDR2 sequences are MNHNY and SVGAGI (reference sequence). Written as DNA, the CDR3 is TGTGCCAGCAACCAAGCTACGGGGGATGGCTACACCTTC. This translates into CASNQATGDGYTF.

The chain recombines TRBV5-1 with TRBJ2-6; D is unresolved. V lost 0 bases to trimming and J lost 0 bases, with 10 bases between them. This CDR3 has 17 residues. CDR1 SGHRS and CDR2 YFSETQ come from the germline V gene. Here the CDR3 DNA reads TGCGCCAGCAGCTTGGAACAGTTTTTCTCTGGGGCCAACGTCCTGACTTTC. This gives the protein CASSLEQFFSGANVLTF. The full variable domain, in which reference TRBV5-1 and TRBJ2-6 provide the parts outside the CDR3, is KAGVTQTPRYLIKTRGQQVTLSCSPISGHRSVSWYQQTPGQGLQFLFEYFSETQRNKGNFPGRFSGRQFSNSRSEMNVSTLELGDSALYLCASSLEQFFSGANVLTFGAGSRLTVL.

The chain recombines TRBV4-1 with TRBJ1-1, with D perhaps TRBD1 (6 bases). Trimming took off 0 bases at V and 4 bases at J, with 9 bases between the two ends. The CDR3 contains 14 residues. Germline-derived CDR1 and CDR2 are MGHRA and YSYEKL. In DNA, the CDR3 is TGCGCCAGCAGCCAAGAGGGGGCTGGCACTGAAGCTTTCTTT. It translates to CASSQEGAGTEAFF.

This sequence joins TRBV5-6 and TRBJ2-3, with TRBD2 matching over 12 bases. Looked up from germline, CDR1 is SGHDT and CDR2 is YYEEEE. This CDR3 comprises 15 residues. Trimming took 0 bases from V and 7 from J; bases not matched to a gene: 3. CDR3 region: CASSLASGGVNTQYF. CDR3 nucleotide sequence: TGTGCCAGCAGCTTGGCTAGCGGGGGGGTCAATACGCAGTATTTT. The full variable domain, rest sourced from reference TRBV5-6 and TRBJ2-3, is DAGVTQSPTHLIKTRGQQVTLRCSPKSGHDTVSWYQQALGQGPQFIFQYYEEEERQRGNFPDRFSGHQFPNYSSELNVNALLLGDSALYLCASSLASGGVNTQYFGPGTRLTVL.

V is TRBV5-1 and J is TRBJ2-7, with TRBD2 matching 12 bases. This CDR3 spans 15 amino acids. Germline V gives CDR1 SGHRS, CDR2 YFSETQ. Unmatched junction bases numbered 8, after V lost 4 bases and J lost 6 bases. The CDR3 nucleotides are TGCGCCAGCAGCGTCTCTAGCGGGGGGGCCCGCGAGCAGTACTTC. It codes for CASSVSSGGAREQYF.

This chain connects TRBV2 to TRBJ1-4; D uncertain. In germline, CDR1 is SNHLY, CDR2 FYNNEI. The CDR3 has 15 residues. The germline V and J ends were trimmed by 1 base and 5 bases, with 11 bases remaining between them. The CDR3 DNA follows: TGTGCCAGCAGTGAAGGAGGCAAACCCAATGAAAAACTGTTTTTT. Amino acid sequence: CASSEGGKPNEKLFF.

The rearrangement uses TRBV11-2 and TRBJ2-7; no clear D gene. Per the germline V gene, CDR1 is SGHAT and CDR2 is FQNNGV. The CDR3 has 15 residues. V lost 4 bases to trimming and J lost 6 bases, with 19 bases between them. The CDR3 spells CASSSRGSLSSEQYF. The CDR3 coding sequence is TGTGCCAGCAGCTCTAGAGGCAGCCTCAGCAGCGAGCAGTACTTC. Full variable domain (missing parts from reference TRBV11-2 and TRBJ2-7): EAGVAQSPRYKIIEKRQSVAFWCNPISGHATLYWYQQILGQGPKLLIQFQNNGVVDDSQLPKDRFSAERLKGVDSTLKIQPAKLEDSAVYLCASSSRGSLSSEQYFGPGTRLTVT.

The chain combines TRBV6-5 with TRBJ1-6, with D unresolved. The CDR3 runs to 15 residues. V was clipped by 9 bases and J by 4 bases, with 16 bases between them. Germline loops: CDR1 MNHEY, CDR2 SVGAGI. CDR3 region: CASQLGPEYNSPLHF. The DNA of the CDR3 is TGTGCCAGTCAGTTAGGTCCGGAGTATAATTCACCCCTCCACTTT.

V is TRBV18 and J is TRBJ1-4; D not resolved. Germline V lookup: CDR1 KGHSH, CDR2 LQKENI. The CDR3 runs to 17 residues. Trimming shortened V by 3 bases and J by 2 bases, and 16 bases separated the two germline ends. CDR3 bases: TGTGCCAGCTCACCGAATTCTCCAGGCGGGACTAATGAAAAACTGTTTTTT. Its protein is CASSPNSPGGTNEKLFF. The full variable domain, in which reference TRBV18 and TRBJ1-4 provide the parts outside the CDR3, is NAGVMQNPRHLVRRRGQEARLRCSPMKGHSHVYWYRQLPEEGLKFMVYLQKENIIDESGMPKERFSAEFPKEGPSILRIQQVVRGDSAAYFCASSPNSPGGTNEKLFFGSGTQLSVL.

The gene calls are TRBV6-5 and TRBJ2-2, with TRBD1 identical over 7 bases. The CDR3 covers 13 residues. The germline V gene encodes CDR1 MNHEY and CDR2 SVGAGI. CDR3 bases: TGTGCTACAGGGGCTACGAACACCGGGGAGCTGTTTTTT. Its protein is CATGATNTGELFF.

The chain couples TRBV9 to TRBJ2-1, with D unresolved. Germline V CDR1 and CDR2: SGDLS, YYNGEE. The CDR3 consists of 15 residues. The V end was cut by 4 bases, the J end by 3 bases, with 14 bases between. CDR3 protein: CASSPTGEIYNEQFF. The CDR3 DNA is TGTGCCAGCAGCCCGACCGGCGAGATCTACAATGAGCAGTTCTTC.

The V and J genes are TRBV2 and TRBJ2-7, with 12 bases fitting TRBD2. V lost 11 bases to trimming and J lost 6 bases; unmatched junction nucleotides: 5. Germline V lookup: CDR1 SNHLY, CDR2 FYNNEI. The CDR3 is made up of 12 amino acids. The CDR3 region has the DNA TGTGCCGGAAAGACTAGCGGGAGCGAGCAGTACTTC. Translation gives CAGKTSGSEQYF.

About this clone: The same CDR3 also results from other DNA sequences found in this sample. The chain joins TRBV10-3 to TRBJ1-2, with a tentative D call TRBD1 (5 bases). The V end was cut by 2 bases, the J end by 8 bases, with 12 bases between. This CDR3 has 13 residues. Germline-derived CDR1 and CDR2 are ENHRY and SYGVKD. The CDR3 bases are TGTGCCATCAGTGAGGGGCAGGGAAGGGGCTACACCTTC. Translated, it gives CAISEGQGRGYTF.

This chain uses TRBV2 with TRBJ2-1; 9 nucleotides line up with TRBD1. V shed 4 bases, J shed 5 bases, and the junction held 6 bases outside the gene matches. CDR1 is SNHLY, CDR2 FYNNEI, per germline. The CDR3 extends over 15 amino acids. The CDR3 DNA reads TGTGCCAGCAGTGGAGGGACAGGGTGGCACAATGAGCAGTTCTTC. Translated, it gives CASSGGTGWHNEQFF.

Here the CDR3 reads CSVDLRDGQFF. The CDR3 DNA sequence: TGCAGCGTTGACCTTAGGGATGGGCAGTTCTTC. The chain joins TRBV29-1 to TRBJ2-1; no definite D call. CDR3 size: 11 residues. CDR1 is SQVTM and CDR2 is ANQGSEA in the germline V gene. V was cut by 3 bases and J by 12 bases, with 12 bases left in between.

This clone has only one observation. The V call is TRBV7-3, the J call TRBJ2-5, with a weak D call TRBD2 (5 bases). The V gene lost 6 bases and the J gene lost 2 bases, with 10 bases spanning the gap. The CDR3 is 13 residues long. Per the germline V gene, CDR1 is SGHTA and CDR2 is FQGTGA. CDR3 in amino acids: CASSAGPQETQYF. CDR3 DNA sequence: TGTGCCAGCAGTGCGGGCCCACAAGAGACCCAGTACTTC.

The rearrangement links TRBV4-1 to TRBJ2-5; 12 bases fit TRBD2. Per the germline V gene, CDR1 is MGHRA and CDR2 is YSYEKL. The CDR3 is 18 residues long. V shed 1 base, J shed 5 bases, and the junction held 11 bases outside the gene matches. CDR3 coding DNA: TGCGCCAGCAGCCAAGTGACTAGCGGGAGCAGTCTAGGGGAGACCCAGTACTTC. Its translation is CASSQVTSGSSLGETQYF.